Listed below are T cell receptor beta chains from one sample, sequenced in a study of T cells in Graves' hyperthyroidism and ophthalmopathy. TCRdb independently ran MiXCR on the multiplex PCR reads; one entry per CDR3 protein. The sample lists under 500,000 distinct CDR3 sequences, more than 13% seen once, with over 25% in the top ten. Specimen: blood. Every receptor here comes from a man aged 45 to 65 with Graves' ophthalmopathy. CDR3s include the opening cysteine and the closing phenylalanine or tryptophan. D genes are given only for firm matches. Clone size is not always given. Where it is, it says once, few, many or a class for expanded clones.

>many|TRBV18|NA|TRBJ2-1
CASSPEQVNEQFF
TGTGCCAGCTCACCGGAACAGGTGAATGAGCAGTTCTTC
>many|TRBV11-2|NA|TRBJ2-2
CASSLVQMNTGELFF
TGTGCCAGCAGCTTAGTACAAATGAACACCGGGGAGCTGTTTTTT
>many|TRBV10-3|TRBD2|TRBJ2-5
CAISESASGRGETQYF
TGTGCCATCAGTGAGTCGGCTAGCGGGAGAGGAGAGACCCAGTACTTC
>many|TRBV6-2/TRBV6-3|TRBD2|TRBJ2-7
CASSQTSGRYEQYF
TGTGCCAGCAGCCAGACTAGCGGGCGCTACGAGCAGTACTTC
>NA|TRBV5-6|NA|TRBJ1-2
CASSFRYIGGYTF
TGTGCCAGCAGCTTCCGATATATTGGTGGCTACACCTTC
>NA|TRBV7-9|NA|TRBJ2-3
CASSLAQDGGTDTQYF
TGTGCCAGCAGCCTAGCACAGGATGGCGGAACAGATACGCAGTATTTT
>many|TRBV27|NA|TRBJ2-5
CATAQRETQYF
TGTGCCACCGCTCAGCGGGAGACCCAGTACTTC
>few|TRBV5-1|NA|TRBJ1-5
CASSSDPGGNQPQHF
TGCGCCAGCAGCTCCGACCCGGGGGGCAATCAGCCCCAGCATTTT
>many|TRBV5-1|TRBD1|TRBJ2-7
CASSPGTASSYEQYF
TGCGCCAGCAGCCCTGGGACAGCGAGCTCCTACGAGCAGTACTTC
>many|TRBV12-3/TRBV12-4|TRBD1|TRBJ2-2
CASSPGMESGGELFF
TGTGCCAGCAGTCCTGGAATGGAATCAGGGGGCGAGCTGTTTTTT
>many|TRBV29-1|TRBD2|TRBJ2-5
CSGGLAGRQETQYF
TGCAGTGGGGGCCTAGCGGGACGGCAAGAGACCCAGTACTTC
>many|TRBV29-1|NA|TRBJ2-7
CSVITAVHLEQYF
TGCAGCGTTATAACGGCCGTCCACCTTGAGCAGTACTTC
>NA|TRBV18|NA|TRBJ2-3
CASSPGREKGTQYF
TGTGCCAGCTCACCAGGCCGGGAGAAGGGTACGCAGTATTTT
>many|TRBV2|NA|TRBJ2-7
CASSDDSYEQYF
TGTGCCAGCAGTGACGACTCCTACGAGCAGTACTTC
>NA|TRBV28|TRBD1|TRBJ2-2
CASRSGGRTGELFF
TGTGCCAGCAGGTCAGGGGGCCGTACCGGGGAGCTGTTTTTT
>NA|TRBV7-9|NA|TRBJ2-2
CASSLPLNTGELFF
TGTGCCAGCAGCTTGCCCCTGAACACCGGGGAGCTGTTTTTT
>few|TRBV28|TRBD1|TRBJ2-7
CATTTGGFYEQYF
TGTGCGACGACGACAGGGGGGTTCTACGAGCAGTACTTC
>many|TRBV3-1|TRBD1|TRBJ2-5
CASSRVTGARETQYF
TGTGCCAGCAGCCGAGTGACAGGGGCCCGTGAGACCCAGTACTTC
>many|TRBV7-3|TRBD2|TRBJ2-3
CASSLIGAGGPTDTQYF
TGTGCCAGCAGCTTAATTGGAGCGGGAGGGCCAACAGATACGCAGTATTTT
>many|TRBV3-1|NA|TRBJ2-2
CASRPIRGELFF
TGTGCCAGCAGACCCATCAGGGGGGAGCTGTTTTTT
>many|TRBV6-1|NA|TRBJ2-2
CASKGSGPGELFF
TGTGCCAGCAAGGGGTCGGGACCCGGGGAGCTGTTTTTT
>few|TRBV29-1|NA|TRBJ2-1
CSVEGRLAVRKRSYNEQFF
TGCAGCGTTGAAGGAAGGTTAGCGGTCCGCAAAAGGTCCTACAATGAGCAGTTCTTC
>many|TRBV12-3/TRBV12-4|NA|TRBJ1-4
CASSYNEKLFF
TGTGCCAGCAGCTATAATGAAAAACTGTTTTTT
>NA|TRBV28|TRBD2|TRBJ2-4
CASRAGVNIQYF
TGTGCCAGTCGGGCGGGAGTGAACATTCAGTACTTC
>many|TRBV2|NA|TRBJ2-7
CASRVTGSYEQYF
TGTGCCAGCAGGGTGACAGGTTCCTACGAGCAGTACTTC
>many|TRBV20-1|NA|TRBJ2-5
CSASGGAGEETQYF
TGCAGTGCTAGTGGGGGGGCTGGGGAAGAGACCCAGTACTTC
>NA|TRBV4-1|NA|TRBJ2-1
CASSQDGWAGEYNEKFF
TGCGCCAGCAGCCAAGATGGTTGGGCGGGCGAATACAATGAGAAGTTCTTC
>few|TRBV24-1|NA|TRBJ1-1
CATSDPSMNTEAFF
TGTGCCACCAGTGATCCTTCAATGAACACTGAAGCTTTCTTT
>NA|TRBV5-6|TRBD2|TRBJ2-1
CASSLGSGSVYSYNEQFF
TGTGCCAGCAGCTTAGGTAGCGGGAGTGTATACTCCTACAATGAGCAGTTCTTC
>NA|TRBV4-1|NA|TRBJ2-3
CASNQAARELTDTQYF
TGCGCCAGCAACCAAGCCGCGCGGGAACTCACAGATACGCAGTATTTT
>few|TRBV20-1|TRBD2|TRBJ2-1
CSAMRLAGQSYNEQFF
TGCAGTGCTATGAGGCTAGCGGGCCAGTCATACAATGAGCAGTTCTTC
>NA|TRBV6-1|NA|TRBJ2-3
CASRPLGTTDTQYF
TGTGCCAGCAGACCGCTAGGTACCACAGATACGCAGTATTTT
>few|TRBV5-1|NA|TRBJ1-6
CASSVGPQDGNSPLHF
TGCGCCAGCAGCGTCGGCCCTCAAGACGGCAATTCACCCCTCCACTTT
>NA|TRBV6-1|TRBD1|TRBJ2-3
CASTGGGYADTQYF
TGTGCCAGCACAGGGGGCGGTTACGCAGATACGCAGTATTTT
>many|TRBV3-1|NA|TRBJ2-7
CASSQVGVLSYEQYF
TGTGCCAGCAGCCAAGTTGGAGTCCTGTCCTACGAGCAGTACTTC
>many|TRBV7-8|TRBD2|TRBJ2-2
CASSPRGLARELFF
TGTGCCAGCAGCCCAAGAGGACTAGCCCGGGAGCTGTTTTTT
>few|TRBV7-9|NA|TRBJ2-7
CASSLESLSGEQYF
TGTGCCAGCAGCTTAGAGTCCCTCTCGGGAGAGCAGTACTTC
>many|TRBV28|TRBD2|TRBJ2-5
CASSPPPGLDKAGYF
TGTGCCAGCAGCCCCCCCCCGGGACTAGATAAGGCGGGGTACTTC
>many|TRBV7-9|NA|TRBJ2-3
CASSLASNTDTQYF
TGTGCCAGCAGCTTAGCGTCGAACACAGATACGCAGTATTTT
>many|TRBV20-1|NA|TRBJ1-5
CIGGHQPQHF
TGCATCGGGGGACATCAGCCCCAGCATTTT
>few|TRBV13|NA|TRBJ2-5
CASSLRMDQETQYF
TGTGCCAGCAGCCTCCGGATGGATCAAGAGACCCAGTACTTC
>NA|TRBV12-3/TRBV12-4|TRBD1|TRBJ2-1
CASSTRDRHYNEQFF
TGTGCCAGCAGCACCCGGGACAGACACTACAATGAGCAGTTCTTC
>many|TRBV6-1|NA|TRBJ1-2
CASWERAGGYGYTF
TGTGCCAGCTGGGAGCGGGCAGGCGGCTATGGCTACACCTTC
>many|TRBV9|NA|TRBJ2-5
CASSVSHQETQYF
TGTGCCAGCAGCGTCTCGCACCAAGAGACCCAGTACTTC
>NA|TRBV5-1|TRBD2|TRBJ2-1
CASSTGLAGVFNEQFF
TGCGCCAGCAGTACCGGACTAGCGGGAGTTTTTAATGAGCAGTTCTTC
>few|TRBV20-1|TRBD1|TRBJ1-6
CSARDGGTGNSPLHF
TGCAGTGCTAGAGACGGCGGGACAGGGAATTCACCCCTCCACTTT
>few|TRBV5-1|TRBD2|TRBJ2-5
CASSLRLASETQYF
TGCGCCAGCAGCTTGAGACTAGCCTCAGAGACCCAGTACTTC
>many|TRBV28|NA|TRBJ2-2
CASSQGGLDTGELFF
TGTGCCAGCAGTCAAGGAGGGCTGGACACCGGGGAGCTGTTTTTT
>NA|TRBV2|NA|TRBJ1-5
CASSDMGTVGQPQHF
TGTGCCAGCAGTGATATGGGGACGGTGGGTCAGCCCCAGCATTTT
>few|TRBV5-1|NA|TRBJ1-3
CASSLDGYSGNTIYF
TGCGCCAGCAGCTTGGACGGCTACTCTGGAAACACCATATATTTT
>many|TRBV6-2/TRBV6-3|TRBD2|TRBJ2-1
CASRTTPGLAGTNEQFF
TGTGCCAGCAGAACGACCCCGGGACTAGCGGGAACCAATGAGCAGTTCTTC